This entry is about one T cell receptor beta chain. This specimen comes from a study of T-cell memory formation after mild COVID-19. TCRdb analysed the 5' RACE reads with MiXCR anew, one entry per CDR3 protein. The table has around 300,000 distinct CDR3 sequences, about an eighth seen once. The CDR3 contains 14 residues. Trimming took off 5 bases at V and 6 bases at J, with 14 bases between the two ends. The germline gives CDR1 KGHDR, CDR2 SFDVKD. The chain employs TRBV24-1 and TRBJ2-3; D unresolved. Material: PBMCs or a T cell subset sorted from them (not recorded which). The sequence was obtained from a man aged 18 to 29 who had mild COVID-19 (a few samples of this study predate the infection). Cell type and time point are not known. CDR3 loop: CATSANGLPDTQYF. Here the CDR3 DNA reads TGTGCCACCAGTGCTAACGGGTTGCCGGATACGCAGTATTTT.